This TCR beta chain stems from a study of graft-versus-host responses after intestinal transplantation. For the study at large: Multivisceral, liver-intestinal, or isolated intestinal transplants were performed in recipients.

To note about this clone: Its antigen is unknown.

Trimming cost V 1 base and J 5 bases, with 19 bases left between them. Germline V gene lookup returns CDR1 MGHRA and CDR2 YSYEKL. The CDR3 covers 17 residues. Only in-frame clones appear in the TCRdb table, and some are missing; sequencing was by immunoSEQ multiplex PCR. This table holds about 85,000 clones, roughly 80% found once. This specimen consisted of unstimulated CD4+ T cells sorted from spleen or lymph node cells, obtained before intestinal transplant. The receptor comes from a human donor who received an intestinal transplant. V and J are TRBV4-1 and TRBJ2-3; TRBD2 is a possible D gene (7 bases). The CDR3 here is CASSQGGPGEGGDTQYF. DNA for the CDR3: TGCGCCAGCAGCCAAGGGGGCCCGGGGGAGGGGGGAGATACGCAGTATTTT.